This record looks at one T cell receptor beta chain sequence and its context. These data belong to a study of cytomegalovirus exposure and HLA in healthy donors. Study as a whole: Earlier, 150 million to 200 million T cells were analyzed, and 90 million to 140 million unique TCR beta sequences were found among them.

The PCR contained 60 Vbeta and 13 Jbeta primers. Measured with immunoSEQ multiplex PCR; TCRdb has only the in-frame clones, and not every one. The data contain 95,000 to 100,000 clones, approximately 75% of them singletons. With V trimmed by 3 bases and J by 4 bases, 2 bases remained unmatched. CDR3 length equals 14 residues. Germline V gives CDR1 SGDLS, CDR2 YYNGEE. Sequencing used PBMCs. This rearrangement joins TRBV9 to TRBJ2-1, with 9 positions matching TRBD2. The receptor was derived from a woman in her 40s in good health and CMV-seronegative. CDR3 residues: CASSEGLAYNEQFF. The DNA of the CDR3 is TGTGCCAGCAGCGAGGGACTAGCTTACAATGAGCAGTTCTTC.